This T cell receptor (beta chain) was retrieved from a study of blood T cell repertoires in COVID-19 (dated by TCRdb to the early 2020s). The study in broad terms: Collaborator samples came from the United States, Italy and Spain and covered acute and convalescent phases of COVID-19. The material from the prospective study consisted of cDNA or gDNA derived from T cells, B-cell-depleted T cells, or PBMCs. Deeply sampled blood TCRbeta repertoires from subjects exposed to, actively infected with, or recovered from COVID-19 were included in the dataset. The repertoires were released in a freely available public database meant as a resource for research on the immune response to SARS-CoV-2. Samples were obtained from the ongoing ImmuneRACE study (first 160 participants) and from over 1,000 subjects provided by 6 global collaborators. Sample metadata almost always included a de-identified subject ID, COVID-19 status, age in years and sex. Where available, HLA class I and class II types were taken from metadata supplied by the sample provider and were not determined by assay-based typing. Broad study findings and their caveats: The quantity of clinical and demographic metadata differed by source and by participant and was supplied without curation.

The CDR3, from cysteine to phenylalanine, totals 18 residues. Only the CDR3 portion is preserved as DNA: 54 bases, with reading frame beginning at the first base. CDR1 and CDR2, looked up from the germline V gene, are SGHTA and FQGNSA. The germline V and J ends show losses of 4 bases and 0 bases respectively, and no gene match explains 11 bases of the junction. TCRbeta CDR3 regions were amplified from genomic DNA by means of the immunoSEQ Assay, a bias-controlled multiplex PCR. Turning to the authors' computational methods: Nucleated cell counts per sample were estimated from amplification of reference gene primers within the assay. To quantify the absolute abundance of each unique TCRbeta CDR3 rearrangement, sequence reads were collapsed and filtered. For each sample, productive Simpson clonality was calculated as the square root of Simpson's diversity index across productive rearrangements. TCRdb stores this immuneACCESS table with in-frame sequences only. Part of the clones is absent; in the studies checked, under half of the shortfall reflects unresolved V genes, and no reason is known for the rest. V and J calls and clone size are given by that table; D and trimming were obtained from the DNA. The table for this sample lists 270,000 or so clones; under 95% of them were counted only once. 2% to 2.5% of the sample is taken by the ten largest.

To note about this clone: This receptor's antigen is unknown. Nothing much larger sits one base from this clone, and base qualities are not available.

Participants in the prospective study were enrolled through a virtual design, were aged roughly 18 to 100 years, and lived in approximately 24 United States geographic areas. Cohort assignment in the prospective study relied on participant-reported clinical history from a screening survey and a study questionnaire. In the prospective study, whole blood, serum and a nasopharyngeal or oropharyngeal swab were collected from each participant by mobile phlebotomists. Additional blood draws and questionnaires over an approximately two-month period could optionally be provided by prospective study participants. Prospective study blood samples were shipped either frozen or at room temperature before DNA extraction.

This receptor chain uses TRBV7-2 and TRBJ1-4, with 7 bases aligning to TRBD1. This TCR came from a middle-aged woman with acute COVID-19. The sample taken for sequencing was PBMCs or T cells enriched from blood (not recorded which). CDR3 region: CASSSGWGTGATNEKLFF. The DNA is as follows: TGTGCCAGCAGCTCCGGCTGGGGTACAGGGGCAACTAATGAAAAACTGTTTTTT.